This T cell receptor (beta chain) stems from a study of T cells in Graves' hyperthyroidism and ophthalmopathy. Broader study findings: Ophthalmopathy, as predicted by the model, came a median around 6 months after the prediction. Appearing also in blood were most of the thyroid clonotypes expanded above 0.001.

TCR beta CDR3 regions were amplified from RNA transcripts. A first-round RT-PCR of the TCR CDR3 used the HTBI primer set. TCRdb re-analysed the multiplex PCR reads in MiXCR, keeping a single row per CDR3 protein. The sample carries about 420,000 distinct CDR3 sequences, around 15% recorded once. This CDR3 contains 15 residues. Germline values: CDR1 MRHNA, CDR2 SNTAGT. The V and J ends lost 5 bases and 1 base respectively, with 12 bases between them. The study enrolled patients aged 18 to 65 with newly diagnosed hyperthyroidism of under 2 months' duration. On this clonotype itself: Its antigen is as yet unknown.

V gene TRBV6-4 combines with J gene TRBJ2-1; D may be TRBD1 (6 bases). The source of this sequence is a woman aged 18-29 years with Graves' hyperthyroidism. The sample consisted of blood. CDR3 nucleotides: TGTGCCAGCAGTAAGAAACAGGGTTCCTACAATGAGCAGTTCTTC. Residues: CASSKKQGSYNEQFF.